What follows describes a single T cell receptor beta chain. This clonotype was detected ten times or more. Its antigen remains unidentified. The record has no base qualities; no much larger clone is one base away. This entry comes from a study of CD8 T cells in ankylosing spondylitis (dated by TCRdb to 2017 to 2019). Background on the whole study: The study profiled T cell receptor beta repertoires in healthy donors and ankylosing spondylitis patients to find disease-linked TCR variants. The full study cohort was made up of about 24 ankylosing spondylitis patients and more than 90 healthy donors. Peripheral blood was sampled, and synovial fluid was also collected from ankylosing spondylitis patients.

For sequencing, an Illumina HiSeq 2500 was employed. Quantitative 5'-RACE with molecular barcodes was the method used to prepare the TCR beta libraries. The paper's processing steps were these. To identify disease-linked TCR variants, a new computational method was used, one built on a probabilistic model of VDJ rearrangement. The public sequencing data were trimmed at Q25 with fastp and processed into clonotypes with MiXCR by TCRdb, which kept only in-frame beta chains. Each record represents a unique CDR3 protein, reported with the most common genes and DNA among its rows. The V and J calls reflect TCRdb's pipeline rather than the authors' work. The sample includes roughly 180,000 distinct CDR3 sequences, with about 9.9% observed a single time. The biggest ten clones account for just under 30% of the sample. V has 5 bases trimmed and J has 8 bases trimmed; junction bases matching no gene number 6. Including the terminal cysteine and phenylalanine, the CDR3 comprises 13 residues. The retained sequence is limited to the CDR3, 39 bases, with the frame set at the first base.

What the research found in general, with its limitations: The disease-linked clones had a CD8+ phenotype and were found at relatively low frequencies in peripheral blood. Some of the motif variants had been reported before in the synovial fluid and blood of reactive arthritis patients, a finding that suggests common disease-initiation mechanisms. Blood from ankylosing spondylitis patients appeared to be characterized by a TCR beta motif composed of eight highly homologous amino acid variants. According to the report, matched synovial fluid samples from ankylosing spondylitis patients were significantly enriched for the disease-linked clones.

This receptor was taken from a male donor with ankylosing spondylitis or in good health (not recorded which). Sequenced input: blood, either unsorted or a sorted T cell fraction (not recorded which). Rearrangement joined TRBV12-3 or TRBV12-4 to TRBJ1-2; TRBD1 aligns with 9 central bases. The CDR3 corresponds to CASSGDRAGGYTF. The sequence in DNA is TGTGCCAGCAGTGGGGACAGGGCGGGGGGCTACACCTTC.